This T cell receptor (beta chain) was identified in a study of blood T cell repertoires in COVID-19. For the study at large: Samples came from the United States, Italy and Spain, spanning acute and convalescent COVID-19.

This table comes from immunoSEQ multiplex PCR, and its TCRdb copy is limited to in-frame clones, with some not included. The profile covers roughly 84,000 clones, with about 80% appearing a single time and around 4.4% taken by the ten largest. This receptor was identified in a woman aged 50 to 60 with acute or convalescent COVID-19. What was sequenced was peripheral blood.

CDR3 nucleotide sequence: TGTGCCAGCTCTTTCAGACAGGACGGGGCCAACGTCCTGACTTTC. It specifies CASSFRQDGANVLTF. This chain joins TRBV18 and TRBJ2-6, with a tentative D call TRBD1 (6 bases). CDR3 size: 15 residues. Germline V gene lookup returns CDR1 KGHSH and CDR2 LQKENI. Trimming removed 6 bases from V and 4 bases from J, with 13 bases in between. The full variable domain, completed using reference TRBV18 and TRBJ2-6, is NAGVMQNPRHLVRRRGQEARLRCSPMKGHSHVYWYRQLPEEGLKFMVYLQKENIIDESGMPKERFSAEFPKEGPSILRIQQVVRGDSAAYFCASSFRQDGANVLTFGAGSRLTVL.